This TCR beta chain derives from a study of shared clonotypes between healthy human individuals. Study details: The plates for each donor numbered three CD4 naive, three CD4 memory, two CD8 naive and one CD8 memory. Study outcomes and limitations: Naive CD4 clonotype sharing across a handful of donors was around 5%.

Germline-derived CDR1 and CDR2 are SGHAT and FQNNGV. The length of the CDR3 is 14 residues. Unmatched junction bases numbered 6, after V lost 4 bases and J lost 3 bases. Sorted subsets were amplified in replicate PCRs using 200 to 250 ng DNA, 32,000 or so T cell genomes. Produced via immunoSEQ multiplex PCR; TCRdb's table is partial and in-frame only. The data show over 2 million clones, approximately 94% seen once. As concerns this clone: Its antigen is as yet unknown.

The naive CD8 population came from CD45RO-negative cells selected for CCR7, without terminally differentiated effector memory CD45RA+ cells. The chain uses TRBV11-2 and TRBJ2-7; TRBD2 aligns across 7 bases. The specimen was naive CD8+ T cells sorted from blood. The clonotype originates from a man in his late teens or twenties in good health. The CDR3 nucleotides read TGTGCCAGCAGCTATAGGGGCGGGGGCTACGAGCAGTACTTC. This codes for CASSYRGGGYEQYF.